The next 7 T cell receptor beta chains were all read from a single sample in a study of CD8 T cells in ankylosing spondylitis. TCRdb itself ran the 5' RACE reads through MiXCR, one entry per CDR3 protein. This table holds 250,000 or so distinct CDR3 sequences, roughly a quarter found once. The source material was blood, either unsorted or a sorted T cell fraction (not recorded which). These receptors all come from a male donor with ankylosing spondylitis or in good health (not recorded which).

This clonotype was recorded many times. The CDR3: CASTWTRELTGNTIYF. The CDR3 DNA follows: TGTGCCAGCACTTGGACGCGGGAGTTAACTGGAAACACCATATATTTT. The rearrangement joins TRBV6-5 to TRBJ1-3; D not certain. Trimming cost V 7 bases and J 2 bases, with 18 bases left between them. The CDR3 spans 16 residues. Germline assignment: CDR1 MNHEY and CDR2 SVGAGI.

The chain carries TRBV7-2 and TRBJ2-1; 8 positions agree with TRBD1. V lost 4 bases to trimming and J lost 5 bases; unmatched junction nucleotides: 4. CDR1 is SGHTA and CDR2 is FQGNSA in the germline V gene. CDR3 size: 14 residues. In DNA, the CDR3 is TGTGCCAGCAGCTCACGGGACAGGCACAATGAGCAGTTCTTC. Encoded protein: CASSSRDRHNEQFF. The complete variable domain, with remaining parts taken from reference TRBV7-2 and TRBJ2-1, reads GAGVSQSPSNKVTEKGKDVELRCDPISGHTALYWYRQSLGQGLEFLIYFQGNSAPDKSGLPSDRFSAERTGGSVSTLTIQRTQQEDSAVYLCASSSRDRHNEQFFGPGTRLTVL.

This clonotype was seen ten or more times. This chain uses TRBV20-1 with TRBJ1-6, with TRBD1 matching 9 bases. V trimming: 0 bases; J trimming: 10 bases; junction bases outside the gene matches: 7. The CDR3 loop spans 15 amino acids. Germline values: CDR1 DFQATT, CDR2 SNEGSKA (reference sequence). As DNA, the CDR3 is TGCAGTGCTAGAGATGGGCAGGGACAGGGCTCACCCCTCCACTTT. This codes for CSARDGQGQGSPLHF.

This sequence joins TRBV7-2 and TRBJ2-1, with a possible D match to TRBD2 (6 bases). Between the trimmed V and J ends, which lost 5 bases and 6 bases, there was a span of 11 bases. This CDR3 comprises 13 residues. From germline, CDR1 is SGHTA and CDR2 FQGNSA. This CDR3 reads CASSRDFLNEQFF. Written as DNA, the CDR3 is TGTGCCAGCAGCCGGGACTTCCTCAATGAGCAGTTCTTC.

This clonotype appeared many times. This chain links TRBV13 with TRBJ2-7; D gene uncertain. The CDR3 sequence is 14 residues long. Germline CDR1 PRHDT, CDR2 FYEKMQ (reference sequence). Between the trimmed V and J ends, which lost 5 bases and 6 bases, there was a span of 17 bases. The CDR3 protein is CASSPNKGSGEQYF. The CDR3 DNA sequence: TGTGCCAGCAGCCCAAACAAAGGATCCGGCGAGCAGTACTTC.

This clonotype was counted ten times or more. The chain recombines TRBV30 with TRBJ2-7, with D maybe TRBD1 (6 bases). Germline CDR1 GTSNPN, CDR2 SVGIG (reference sequence). This CDR3 comprises 14 residues. The V gene lost 8 bases and the J gene lost 6 bases, with 23 bases spanning the gap. This CDR3 reads CAAPRQDTNGEQYF. The CDR3, as DNA: TGTGCCGCGCCGCGACAGGATACCAACGGCGAGCAGTACTTC.

In its sample, this clonotype was seen many times. The chain carries TRBV29-1 and TRBJ2-1; 9 bases align to TRBD2. Germline assignment: CDR1 SQVTM and CDR2 ANQGSEA. V lost 6 bases and J lost 7; bases outside the gene matches: 10. This CDR3 region has 14 residues. The DNA for the CDR3 is TGCAGCGTCGGAAGGCGGGGGGGCCCAAATGAGCAGTTCTTC. Protein: CSVGRRGGPNEQFF.